The 24 T cell receptor beta chains below all came from one sample that was sequenced in a study of regulatory T cells in long-lasting Graves disease. Described time point: newly diagnosed GD, antithyroid drugs for less than 3 months. Isolated PBMC RNA provided the starting material for the TCR library. Construction of TCR beta libraries relied on iRepertoire HTBI primers and on Arm-PCR targeting CDR3 regions. TCRdb passed the multiplex PCR reads through MiXCR, listing each CDR3 protein once. The sample lists roughly 400,000 distinct CDR3 sequences; 15% were seen once. The data also belong to a second study, concerning T cells in Graves' hyperthyroidism and ophthalmopathy.

Material: peripheral blood mononuclear cells (PBMCs), obtained at new diagnosis, from a patient treated with antithyroid drugs. The receptors originated from a woman aged 40 to 55 with Graves disease.

This clonotype showed up many times. The CDR3 protein is CATSDPGQGTDTQYF. DNA of the CDR3: TGTGCCACCAGTGATCCGGGACAGGGGACAGATACGCAGTATTTT. J is TRBJ2-3 and V is TRBV24-1; 10 positions match TRBD1. Germline CDR1 and CDR2: KGHDR and SFDVKD. V shed 3 bases, J shed 3 bases, and the junction held 2 bases outside the gene matches. The CDR3 length is 15 residues.

This clonotype was seen many times. The rearrangement links TRBV29-1 to TRBJ1-1; D not certain. The CDR3 loop spans 13 amino acids. Germline V gene lookup returns CDR1 SQVTM and CDR2 ANQGSEA. The V gene lost 5 bases and the J gene lost 0 bases, with 10 bases spanning the gap. CDR3 loop: CSVLGQMNTEAFF. CDR3 nucleotide sequence: TGCAGCGTTCTCGGCCAAATGAACACTGAAGCTTTCTTT.

This clonotype was seen ten or more times. This chain uses TRBV7-9 with TRBJ2-3; D possibly corresponds to TRBD1 (6 bases). The CDR3 sequence is 13 residues long. V was clipped by 5 bases and J by 7 bases, with 13 bases between them. Germline V gene lookup returns CDR1 SEHNR and CDR2 FQNEAQ (reference sequence). The CDR3 DNA sequence: TGTGCCAGCAGCCGAATGGACAGCCATACGCAGTATTTT. Translation gives CASSRMDSHTQYF. The entire variable domain, with the rest obtained from reference TRBV7-9 and TRBJ2-3, is as follows: DTGVSQNPRHKITKRGQNVTFRCDPISEHNRLYWYRQTLGQGPEFLTYFQNEAQLEKSRLLSDRFSAERPKGSFSTLEIQRTEQGDSAMYLCASSRMDSHTQYFGPGTRLTVL.

This clonotype appeared many times. The chain joins TRBV11-3 to TRBJ2-3; D gene unclear. This CDR3 spans 16 amino acids. Germline V gene lookup returns CDR1 SGHNT and CDR2 YENEEA. The germline V and J ends were trimmed by 4 bases and 1 base, with 15 bases remaining between them. In nucleotides, the CDR3 is TGTGCCAGCAGCTCCCCCGGGCAGAATGGCACAGATACGCAGTATTTT. It is translated as CASSSPGQNGTDTQYF.

This clonotype was seen ten or more times. This chain links TRBV19 with TRBJ2-7, with TRBD2 matching 10 bases. J lost 2 bases, V lost 2 bases, and 9 bases had no gene match. The germline gives CDR1 LNHDA, CDR2 SQIVND (reference sequence). This CDR3 is 17 amino acids long. CDR3 bases: TGTGCCAGTAGTATAAGGCTAGCGGGAGAAAGGACCTACGAGCAGTACTTC. It is translated as CASSIRLAGERTYEQYF. The full variable domain, its missing parts supplied by reference TRBV19 and TRBJ2-7, is DGGITQSPKYLFRKEGQNVTLSCEQNLNHDAMYWYRQDPGQGLRLIYYSQIVNDFQKGDIAEGYSVSREKKESFPLTVTSAQKNPTAFYLCASSIRLAGERTYEQYFGPGTRLTVT.

The chain couples TRBV6-2 or TRBV6-3 to TRBJ2-5; TRBD1 is a possible D gene (5 bases). Trimming stripped 6 bases from V and 4 bases from J, with 18 bases between. This CDR3 comprises 15 residues. Germline lookup yields CDR1 MNHEY and CDR2 SVGEGT. The CDR3 spells CASSITPPGRETQYF. CDR3 in DNA: TGTGCCAGCAGCATAACACCTCCAGGGCGAGAGACCCAGTACTTC.

V is TRBV19 and J is TRBJ2-7; the match to TRBD2 covers 12 bases. The CDR3 length is 15 residues. J was trimmed by 3 bases and V by 3 bases; bases with no gene match: 3. In germline, CDR1 is LNHDA, CDR2 SQIVND (reference sequence). CDR3 in amino acids: CASSMGLAGLYEQYF. The CDR3, as DNA: TGTGCCAGTAGTATGGGACTAGCGGGCCTCTACGAGCAGTACTTC.

This clonotype occurred many times. The V and J genes are TRBV9 and TRBJ1-1; 7 positions agree with TRBD1. The germline V gene has CDR1 SGDLS and CDR2 YYNGEE. The V gene end was trimmed by 2 bases and the J gene end by 0 bases; junction bases not matched to a gene: 4. The CDR3 spans 15 residues. CDR3 coding DNA: TGTGCCAGCAGCGTTGAGGGGGCCCTGAACACTGAAGCTTTCTTT. Translated: CASSVEGALNTEAFF. Combining the CDR3 with reference TRBV9 and TRBJ1-1 gives the whole variable domain DSGVTQTPKHLITATGQRVTLRCSPRSGDLSVYWYQQSLDQGLQFLIQYYNGEERAKGNILERFSAQQFPDLHSELNLSSLELGDSALYFCASSVEGALNTEAFFGQGTRLTVV.

Many counts were recorded for this clonotype. V usage is TRBV30 and J usage is TRBJ1-2, with 7 positions matching TRBD1. There are 13 residues in the CDR3. Germline V gene sequence: CDR1 GTSNPN, CDR2 SVGIG (reference sequence). The V gene end was trimmed by 5 bases and the J gene end by 0 bases; junction bases not matched to a gene: 3. The CDR3 DNA reads TGTGCCTGGGGGGACAGCCCTAACTATGGCTACACCTTC. This sequence encodes CAWGDSPNYGYTF. Filled out from reference TRBV30 and TRBJ1-2, the complete variable domain reads SQTIHQWPATLVQPVGSPLSLECTVEGTSNPNLYWYRQAAGRGLQLLFYSVGIGQISSEVPQNLSASRPQDRQFILSSKKLLLSDSGFYLCAWGDSPNYGYTFGSGTRLTVV.

This clonotype was observed at least ten times. The chain links TRBV18 to TRBJ2-5; D ambiguous. Germline CDR1 and CDR2: KGHSH and LQKENI. The CDR3 length is 12 residues. Trimming removed 0 bases from V and 5 bases from J, with 4 bases in between. CDR3 amino acids: CASSPPGETQYF. In nucleotides, the CDR3 is TGTGCCAGCTCACCACCAGGCGAGACCCAGTACTTC.

This rearrangement joins TRBV19 to TRBJ2-7; 12 nucleotides match TRBD1. With V trimmed by 6 bases and J by 7 bases, 13 bases remained unmatched. Germline V CDR1 and CDR2: LNHDA, SQIVND (reference sequence). The CDR3 totals 16 residues. The CDR3 sequence: CASRNSPGQGAEEQYF. The CDR3 bases are TGTGCCAGTAGAAATTCTCCGGGACAGGGGGCGGAAGAGCAGTACTTC.

In its sample, this clonotype was seen many times. The chain has TRBV27 and TRBJ1-1, with 7 bases aligning to TRBD1. J gave up 5 bases and V 0 bases, and 6 bases lay outside the gene matches. This CDR3 is built from 15 residues. Germline CDR1 reads MNHEY; CDR2 reads SMNVEV (reference sequence). CDR3 coding DNA: TGTGCCAGCAGTTTATCTGGAGGGGGCTGGACTGAAGCTTTCTTT. Protein product: CASSLSGGGWTEAFF.

The chain carries TRBV6-5 and TRBJ2-1; D possibly corresponds to TRBD2 (6 bases). Trimming shortened V by 0 bases and J by 4 bases, and 16 bases separated the two germline ends. CDR1 is MNHEY and CDR2 is SVGAGI in the germline V gene. The CDR3 length is 17 residues. The DNA for the CDR3 is TGTGCCAGCAGTTACTCTTTTTCGGAACTAGCTTACAATGAGCAGTTCTTC. As protein: CASSYSFSELAYNEQFF.

This clonotype was seen repeatedly, ten times or more. The chain joins TRBV11-3 to TRBJ2-1; 10 nucleotides match TRBD2. The V segment lost 0 bases and the J segment 0 bases; nucleotides outside the gene matches: 5. Germline-derived CDR1 and CDR2 are SGHNT and YENEEA. CDR3 size: 18 residues. The CDR3 DNA reads TGTGCCAGCAGCTTAGAAGCGGGAGGGTTAAGCTCCTACAATGAGCAGTTCTTC. Its translation: CASSLEAGGLSSYNEQFF.

This clonotype was observed many times. The chain is built from TRBV28 and TRBJ2-5; TRBD2 matches 14 bases. The CDR3 length is 16 residues. The ends lost 6 bases at V and 4 bases at J; junction bases unmatched: 7. Germline CDR1 is MDHEN and CDR2 is SYDVKM. CDR3 region: CASSRGLAGGRETQYF. The CDR3 bases are TGTGCCAGCAGCAGAGGACTAGCGGGAGGTAGAGAGACCCAGTACTTC.

In the case of this clonotype: A far larger clone is off by one base, so a read error is likely. The chain has TRBV12-3 or TRBV12-4 and TRBJ2-7, with D tentatively TRBD2 (6 bases). The DNA matches TRBJ2-5 better at its end, which makes the J call doubtful. The CDR3 contains 15 residues. In DNA form, the CDR3 reads TGTGCCAGCATAATTAGGGAGGCTGTACAAGAGACCCAGTACTTC. Translated: CASIIREAVQETQYF.

This clonotype was seen repeatedly, ten times or more. This chain joins TRBV5-5 and TRBJ1-5; 10 bases agree with TRBD1. The CDR3 totals 15 residues. The V and J ends lost 4 bases and 5 bases, in that order; junction bases with no gene match: 6. Looked up from germline, CDR1 is SGHKS and CDR2 is YYEKEE (reference sequence). CDR3 sequence reads: CASSLDRGGYQPQHF. CDR3 bases: TGTGCCAGCAGCCTGGACAGGGGGGGGTATCAGCCCCAGCATTTT.

The chain employs TRBV20-1 and TRBJ2-3; D not certain. V gave up 0 bases and J gave up 5 bases, with 6 bases separating them. CDR3 length: 12 residues. CDR1 and CDR2 from the germline V gene are DFQATT and SNEGSKA (reference sequence). The CDR3 bases are TGCAGTGCTAGAGATCTGGGAGATACGCAGTATTTT. This gives the protein CSARDLGDTQYF.

This clonotype was counted only a few times. The chain is built from TRBV6-2 or TRBV6-3 and TRBJ2-7; unclear D gene. This CDR3 region has 12 residues. V dropped 5 bases and J dropped 7 bases, with 12 bases sitting between them. Germline values: CDR1 MNHEY, CDR2 SVGEGT. The CDR3 loop reads CASSQNAFEQYF. The CDR3 DNA follows: TGTGCCAGCAGTCAAAACGCTTTTGAGCAGTACTTC.

Ten or more counts support this clonotype. V gene TRBV6-5 combines with J gene TRBJ2-5; D possibly uses TRBD1 or TRBD2 (5 bases each). Germline V gene data show CDR1 as MNHEY and CDR2 as SVGAGI. V was cut by 2 bases and J by 7 bases, with 14 bases left in between. The CDR3 has 14 amino acids. This CDR3 reads CASSYGSPGATQYF. As DNA, the CDR3 is TGTGCCAGCAGTTACGGCAGTCCCGGGGCGACCCAGTACTTC.

In its sample, this clonotype was seen many times. The V and J genes are TRBV6-1 and TRBJ2-7; 11 bases line up with TRBD1. The junction had 3 bases not matched to a gene; V was cut back by 4 bases and J by 4 bases. This CDR3 spans 14 amino acids. In germline, CDR1 is MNHNS, CDR2 SASEGT. DNA of the CDR3: TGTGCCAGCAGTGGGACAGGGGGCGGGTACGAGCAGTACTTC. Amino acid sequence: CASSGTGGGYEQYF.

This clonotype was detected many times. The gene calls are TRBV5-4 and TRBJ2-5; D is undetermined. The CDR3 runs to 15 residues. Germline-derived CDR1 and CDR2 are SGHNT and YYREEE (reference sequence). The ends were cut back, 2 bases at V and 3 bases at J, with 14 bases in the middle. This CDR3 is CASSLPLGREETQYF. The CDR3 DNA follows: TGTGCCAGCAGCTTACCTCTCGGGCGAGAAGAGACCCAGTACTTC.

This clonotype was observed a handful of times. A much larger clone sits a single nucleotide away, making a read error possible. CDR3: CAGSAFQGVNTGELFF. The CDR3 DNA reads TGTGCCGGCAGTGCCTTTCAGGGGGTAAACACCGGGGAGCTGTTTTTT. The rearrangement uses TRBV12-3 or TRBV12-4 and TRBJ2-2; TRBD1 matches at 7 bases. This CDR3 is 16 amino acids long.

Many counts were recorded for this clonotype. The chain employs TRBV11-2 and TRBJ1-2, with D maybe TRBD1 (6 bases). Germline V CDR1 and CDR2: SGHAT, FQNNGV. Trimming left V 5 bases short and J 7 bases short, with 14 bases between. CDR3 length equals 13 residues. The CDR3 region is CASSTPTGSGYTF. CDR3 sequence (DNA): TGTGCCAGCAGCACACCCACAGGGTCTGGCTACACCTTC. The full variable domain, in which reference TRBV11-2 and TRBJ1-2 provide the parts outside the CDR3, is EAGVAQSPRYKIIEKRQSVAFWCNPISGHATLYWYQQILGQGPKLLIQFQNNGVVDDSQLPKDRFSAERLKGVDSTLKIQPAKLEDSAVYLCASSTPTGSGYTFGSGTRLTVV.